Following are 19 T cell receptor beta chains from one sample sequenced in a study of OX40 agonist ivuxolimab in advanced cancers. Library preparation employed the immunoSEQ multiplex PCR assay. TCRdb carries this immuneACCESS record with in-frame sequences only. Its versions omit some clonotypes, under half of them owing to an unresolved V gene in the studies checked, with the rest unexplained. The sample includes tens of thousands of clones, with approximately 90% observed a single time. The ten largest make up 1.1% of the sample. The material was CD4+ or CD8+ T cells sorted from blood, obtained in a trial of the OX40 agonist ivuxolimab. The receptors come from an adult with an advanced solid tumor such as melanoma, head and neck, liver or kidney cancer.

This chain joins TRBV7-2 and TRBJ1-5; 8 bases agree with TRBD1. This CDR3 has 16 amino acids. Germline V lookup: CDR1 SGHTA, CDR2 FQGNSA. Trimming removed 5 bases from V and 3 bases from J; junction bases left unmatched: 9. CDR3 sequence reads: CASSRTGPSPNQPQHF. In DNA, the CDR3 is TGTGCCAGCAGCCGGACAGGGCCCTCCCCCAATCAGCCCCAGCATTTT. Drawing the rest from reference TRBV7-2 and TRBJ1-5, the complete variable domain is GAGVSQSPSNKVTEKGKDVELRCDPISGHTALYWYRQSLGQGLEFLIYFQGNSAPDKSGLPSDRFSAERTGGSVSTLTIQRTQQEDSAVYLCASSRTGPSPNQPQHFGDGTRLSIL.

This chain links TRBV28 with TRBJ2-1, with TRBD2 matching over 7 bases. From germline, CDR1 is MDHEN and CDR2 SYDVKM. The CDR3 runs to 15 residues. The ends lost 9 bases at V and 2 bases at J; junction bases unmatched: 10. CDR3 protein: CASTVGGSPYNEQFF. The CDR3 DNA sequence: TGTGCCAGTACCGTTGGCGGGAGCCCCTACAATGAGCAGTTCTTC.

The V and J genes are TRBV27 and TRBJ1-2; TRBD1 agrees at 8 bases. CDR1 is MNHEY, CDR2 SMNVEV, per germline (reference sequence). The CDR3 is 14 amino acids. V was clipped by 6 bases and J by 3 bases; unmatched bases: 6. CDR3 in DNA: TGTGCCAGCAGGGACAGGGAAGGGGACTATGGCTACACCTTC. Translating gives CASRDREGDYGYTF.

The chain couples TRBV20-1 to TRBJ2-5; no reliable D call. The CDR3 has 10 residues. Germline-derived CDR1 and CDR2 are DFQATT and SNEGSKA (reference sequence). With 6 bases removed from V and 3 bases from J, the gap between germline ends came to 5 bases. The CDR3 sequence: CSASKETQYF. In DNA, the CDR3 is TGCAGTGCCTCTAAAGAGACCCAGTACTTC.

The gene calls are TRBV29-1 and TRBJ2-3, with D maybe TRBD2 (5 bases). The CDR3 loop spans 14 amino acids. V was pared by 4 bases and J by 0 bases, with 11 bases between. Germline CDR1 and CDR2: SQVTM and ANQGSEA. CDR3 in DNA: TGCAGCGTTGGGATAGCGCCTAGCACAGATACGCAGTATTTT. Translating gives CSVGIAPSTDTQYF.

The chain has TRBV6-5 and TRBJ2-5, with D perhaps TRBD2 (6 bases). Trimming shortened V by 3 bases and J by 5 bases, and 10 bases separated the two germline ends. CDR1 and CDR2 from the germline V gene are MNHEY and SVGAGI. CDR3 length: 13 amino acids. Written as DNA, the CDR3 is TGTGCCAGCAGTTATGGCGGGATCGAGACCCAGTACTTC. Translating gives CASSYGGIETQYF.

V and J are TRBV27 and TRBJ2-7; tentative D call: TRBD2 (5 bases). Trimming stripped 3 bases from V and 9 bases from J, with 9 bases between. CDR3 length: 11 residues. Germline V gene sequence: CDR1 MNHEY, CDR2 SMNVEV (reference sequence). CDR3 in amino acids: CASSFRGVQYF. The CDR3 DNA follows: TGTGCCAGCAGTTTTCGGGGAGTGCAGTACTTC.

The J gene is TRBJ2-7, the V gene TRBV30; D is perhaps TRBD1 (6 bases). CDR1 and CDR2 from the germline V gene are GTSNPN and SVGIG (reference sequence). CDR3 size: 12 residues. With 8 bases removed from V and 3 bases from J, the gap between germline ends came to 14 bases. The CDR3 sequence is CAGRGYSYEQYF. CDR3 nucleotide sequence: TGTGCCGGCAGGGGCTATAGCTACGAGCAGTACTTC.

This clone has just one count. CDR3 sequence: CSVSDGNQPQHF. The CDR3 bases are TGCAGCGTTTCGGACGGCAATCAGCCCCAGCATTTT. This chain uses TRBV29-1 with TRBJ1-5; D is unclear. CDR3 length: 12 residues. Looked up from germline, CDR1 is SQVTM and CDR2 is ANQGSEA. Trimming took 5 bases from V and 2 from J, leaving 7 bases between them.

This chain joins TRBV4-1 and TRBJ2-7; TRBD2 aligns across 7 bases. Germline V gene lookup returns CDR1 MGHRA and CDR2 YSYEKL. Trimming took 1 base from V and 2 from J; bases not matched to a gene: 8. The CDR3 covers 16 residues. CDR3 sequence (DNA): TGCGCCAGCAGCCAAGGTCGAACTAGCGCTACCTACGAGCAGTACTTC. This translates into CASSQGRTSATYEQYF.

J is TRBJ2-2 and V is TRBV6-1; 10 bases fit TRBD1. The CDR3 is 17 residues long. J was trimmed by 4 bases and V by 3 bases; bases with no gene match: 8. Germline V gene sequence: CDR1 MNHNS, CDR2 SASEGT. The DNA of the CDR3 is TGTGCCAGCAGTGAGGTCTGGGACAGGGGATTCACCGGGGAGCTGTTTTTT. Protein product: CASSEVWDRGFTGELFF.

A note on this clone: This sample also contains other DNA sequences that code for the same CDR3. This chain joins TRBV7-2 and TRBJ1-1; D uncertain. The V end was cut by 3 bases, the J end by 0 bases, with 5 bases between. The CDR3 extends over 13 amino acids. Looked up from germline, CDR1 is SGHTA and CDR2 is FQGNSA. In DNA, the CDR3 is TGTGCCAGCAGCTTCGACCTGAACACTGAAGCTTTCTTT. Translating it yields CASSFDLNTEAFF.

The genes are TRBV14 and TRBJ2-2; possible D gene TRBD2, 6 bases. The germline gives CDR1 SGHDN, CDR2 FVKESK. Trimming took 0 bases from V and 4 from J, leaving 12 bases between them. This CDR3 spans 16 amino acids. Here the CDR3 reads CASSQDGGVRTGELFF. DNA for the CDR3: TGTGCCAGCAGCCAAGACGGCGGGGTCCGCACCGGGGAGCTGTTTTTT. The variable domain in full, with the rest retrieved from reference TRBV14 and TRBJ2-2, is EAGVTQFPSHSVIEKGQTVTLRCDPISGHDNLYWYRRVMGKEIKFLLHFVKESKQDESGMPNNRFLAERTGGTYSTLKVQPAELEDSGVYFCASSQDGGVRTGELFFGEGSRLTVL.

The gene calls are TRBV4-1 and TRBJ1-5; 12 nucleotides agree with TRBD1. Germline lookup yields CDR1 MGHRA and CDR2 YSYEKL. V lost 3 bases to trimming and J lost 9 bases; unmatched junction nucleotides: 9. The CDR3 spans 16 residues. CDR3 bases: TGCGCCAGCAGCCAGGGACAGGGGGCTAGGTCTTGGCCCCAGCATTTT. Amino acid sequence: CASSQGQGARSWPQHF.

This clone was seen a few times. In the same sample, other DNA sequences code for this CDR3. The chain joins TRBV28 to TRBJ1-5; D ambiguous. The germline CDR1 and CDR2 sequences are MDHEN and SYDVKM. The CDR3 sequence is 12 residues long. V was clipped by 6 bases and J by 4 bases, with 7 bases between them. The CDR3 nucleotides are TGTGCCAGCAGGGGGAGTAATCAGCCCCAGCATTTT. It yields the protein CASRGSNQPQHF.

To note about this clone: This same CDR3 is encoded by further DNA sequences in the sample. The gene calls are TRBV15 and TRBJ2-5; weak D call: TRBD2 (5 bases). V was shortened by 0 bases and J by 2 bases, with 7 bases between the two germline ends. CDR1 is LNHNV, CDR2 YYDKDF, per germline (reference sequence). This CDR3 has 14 amino acids. CDR3 amino acids: CATSRDRGQETQYF. CDR3 nucleotide sequence: TGTGCCACCAGCAGAGATCGGGGTCAAGAGACCCAGTACTTC. Filled out from reference TRBV15 and TRBJ2-5, the complete variable domain reads DAMVIQNPRYQVTQFGKPVTLSCSQTLNHNVMYWYQQKSSQAPKLLFHYYDKDFNNEADTPDNFQSRRPNTSFCFLDIRSPGLGDTAMYLCATSRDRGQETQYFGPGTRLLVL.

J is TRBJ1-3 and V is TRBV5-4; D not resolved. Germline lookup yields CDR1 SGHNT and CDR2 YYREEE (reference sequence). The V and J ends lost 0 bases and 4 bases respectively, with 14 bases between them. The CDR3 contains 16 residues. The CDR3 is CASSLDRFRRGNTIYF. The CDR3, as DNA: TGTGCCAGCAGCTTGGATCGGTTCCGAAGAGGAAACACCATATATTTT.

The chain is built from TRBV11-2 and TRBJ1-2, with 7 bases lining up with TRBD1. Germline CDR1 SGHAT, CDR2 FQNNGV. CDR3 length: 14 residues. V shed 1 base, J shed 4 bases, and the junction held 3 bases outside the gene matches. As DNA, the CDR3 is TGTGCCAGCAGCTTAGGGACAGGACCCTATGGCTACACCTTC. It codes for CASSLGTGPYGYTF.

V gene TRBV19 combines with J gene TRBJ1-2; D gene ambiguous. The CDR3 runs 15 residues. The germline V and J ends were trimmed by 7 bases and 9 bases, with 24 bases remaining between them. The germline V gene encodes CDR1 LNHDA and CDR2 SQIVND (reference sequence). This CDR3 reads CASTPTSLEGYRYTF. The CDR3 coding sequence is TGTGCCAGTACTCCGACCTCCCTTGAGGGTTATCGCTACACCTTC.